The source of this T cell receptor (beta chain) is a study of T cells in Graves' hyperthyroidism and ophthalmopathy (dated by TCRdb to between 2017 and 2020). Turning to the overall study: Peripheral blood was collected at initial diagnosis, before any treatment. Prospective prediction of ophthalmopathy was tested in an independent validation cohort of fewer than 20 hyperthyroidism patients and some 17 patients who later progressed to ophthalmopathy. The 100 or so discovery patients were randomly split 7:3 into training and test sets. Following sampling, methimazole starting at 30 mg daily was given to hyperthyroidism patients, and high-dose intravenous methylprednisolone was given to ophthalmopathy patients. The paper reports TCR Vbeta CDR3 sequencing of fewer than 150 peripheral blood samples: fewer than 50 ophthalmopathy, over 70 hyperthyroidism and around 17 progressor patients. Thyroid tissue and blood T-cell repertoires from several Graves' hyperthyroidism patients were also compared in the study. A discovery cohort of approximately 97 patients, roughly 43 with Graves' ophthalmopathy and 55 to 65 with stable Graves' hyperthyroidism, was used to find distinguishing TCR V-J signatures. The research as a whole found: No statistical method was used to set the sample size in advance, and investigators knew the group allocation. In validation, progression to ophthalmopathy was predicted by the model with nearly 71% sensitivity and 72% to 85% specificity, a median of roughly 6 months before onset. Blood samples also contained most of the expanded thyroid clonotypes (frequency above 0.001), which suggests that blood repertoires may reflect thyroid immune responses. A model built on a 13 V-J signature distinguished ophthalmopathy from stable hyperthyroidism, reaching approximately 89% sensitivity and approximately 81% specificity in cross-validation and 80%/75% in testing.

V and J lose 0 bases and 7 bases, and a span of 10 bases separates them. Taken from the germline V gene, the CDR1 and CDR2 loops are LGHNA and YSLEER. There are 14 amino acids in the CDR3, from cysteine to phenylalanine inclusive. The sequence is cut down to CDR3 DNA, 42 bases in frame from base 1. This clonotype was observed a few times. It has no known antigen specificity. It has no much larger one-base neighbor in the sample; base qualities were not kept. TCR beta CDR3 regions were amplified from RNA transcripts. The first round of RT-PCR for the TCR CDR3 was performed with the HTBI primer set and the Qiagen OneStep RT-PCR kit. The libraries were constructed in a second round of multiplex PCR and then size-selected and purified. Libraries were sequenced paired-end with 100 bp reads on an Illumina HiSeq2000. In the authors' own workflow: SOAPnuke was used to process the raw data, removing reads that contained adapters or uncalled bases, had a mean Phred below 15, or lacked an exact match to the constant primer or identifier. High-quality paired reads were merged using COPE v1.2.5, and each unique nucleotide sequence was defined as a clonotype. MiTCR v1.1 was used to align clonotypes to the IMGT TRBV, TRBD and TRBJ reference segments. The analysis was restricted to V-J combinations with a frequency above 0.0001, which together covered roughly 99% of the repertoires. A TCS score was defined as the ratio of F50 (clonal expansion) to E x V (chaos), with BLOSUM62-based TCRdist applied between CDR3 peptides within each V-J. Welch's t-statistics and random forest reduced several hundred V-J features to 13, which were used in a naive Bayes classifier (R e1071). Thyroid-blood repertoire similarity was quantified with the Morisita-Horn index. TCRdb reran the public reads through fastp at Q25 and MiXCR, keeping productive beta chains. CDR3 protein sequences are deduplicated, and each keeps its most common genes and DNA. Clone size and V and J calls follow TCRdb, not the original study. Recorded for this sample are 700,000 to 950,000 distinct CDR3 sequences; over 35% of them occurred a single time. The ten largest clones capture around 30% of the sample.

A patient counted as having stable Graves' hyperthyroidism if no progression to ophthalmopathy occurred over 18 months of follow-up. Hyperthyroidism patients were aged 18 to 65 years and newly diagnosed, with disease duration of less than 2 months. Exclusion was applied to patients with uncontrolled infections, other autoimmune diseases, pregnancy or lactation. Diagnoses were established on the basis of clinical symptoms, serum thyroxine and TRAb, thyroid ultrasound, and orbital computed tomography. PBMCs were isolated from around 10 ml of fresh peripheral blood by Ficoll-Paque density gradient centrifugation. Total RNA was extracted with Trizol reagent, and quality was checked on an Agilent 2100 Bioanalyzer.

This TCR was sampled from a woman between 40 and 55 years old with Graves' hyperthyroidism. Sample: blood. The rearrangement combines TRBV4-3 with TRBJ1-5; no D gene can be assigned with confidence. CDR3 loop: CASSQDHVPQPQHF. The nucleotide sequence reads TGCGCCAGCAGCCAAGATCATGTTCCCCAGCCCCAGCATTTT.